This T cell receptor beta chain was profiled in a study of T cell changes during pregnancy in multiple sclerosis. Losses at the gene ends were 3 bases for V and 2 bases for J; bases not matched to a gene: 4. Germline CDR1 MGHRA, CDR2 YSYEKL. This CDR3 contains 14 residues. Here immunoSEQ multiplex PCR was the method, and the copy in TCRdb shows in-frame clones only, minus some. The table includes approximately 31,000 clones, 90% detected once. This clonotype was obtained from a female donor with multiple sclerosis, enrolled in a pregnancy study. Material: CD8+ T cells from peripheral blood mononuclear cells, obtained in the second trimester of pregnancy. The gene calls are TRBV4-1 and TRBJ2-7, with 7 bases that match TRBD1. The CDR3 coding sequence is TGCGCCAGCAGCCACCGGGACAGAGCCTACGAGCAGTACTTC. This encodes CASSHRDRAYEQYF.